These 24 T cell receptor beta chains share one sample of origin, sequenced in a study of blood T cell dynamics during melanoma immunotherapy. Assay: immunoSEQ multiplex PCR; the TCRdb copy retains only in-frame clones and omits some. The sample yields about 11,000 clones, about four fifths seen once. Noted time point: pre-treatment baseline. The input for sequencing was blood, taken from a patient treated with checkpoint blockade. The receptors derive from a human donor with melanoma.

This chain links TRBV7-6 with TRBJ2-7; D uncertain. The CDR3 runs 15 residues. Germline V CDR1 and CDR2: SGHVS, FNYEAQ. V lost 1 base, J lost 1 base, and 11 bases lay in between. CDR3 sequence reads: CASSLGGTASYEQYF. The DNA for the CDR3 is TGTGCCAGCAGCTTAGGGGGAACGGCTTCCTACGAGCAGTACTTC. Filled out from reference TRBV7-6 and TRBJ2-7, the complete variable domain reads GAGVSQSPRYKVTKRGQDVALRCDPISGHVSLYWYRQALGQGPEFLTYFNYEAQQDKSGLPNDRFSAERPEGSISTLTIQRTEQRDSAMYRCASSLGGTASYEQYFGPGTRLTVT.

The CDR3 protein is CASSDFTGELFF. In nucleotides, the CDR3 is TGTGCCAGTAGTGATTTCACCGGGGAGCTGTTTTTT. V is TRBV19 and J is TRBJ2-2, with D unresolved. V was clipped by 5 bases and J by 4 bases, with 5 bases between them. CDR1 is LNHDA and CDR2 is SQIVND in the germline V gene (reference sequence). This CDR3 spans 12 amino acids.

V and J are TRBV6-9 and TRBJ1-5; D is ambiguous. Germline V CDR1 and CDR2: MNHGY, SVAAGI. The V and J ends lost 3 bases and 4 bases respectively, with 7 bases between them. This CDR3 has 13 residues. CDR3 amino acids: CASSYAGNQPQHF. The CDR3 DNA is TGTGCCAGCAGTTACGCGGGGAATCAGCCCCAGCATTTT.

The J gene is TRBJ1-1, the V gene TRBV5-1; no clear D gene. V lost 4 bases, J lost 6 bases, and 7 bases lay in between. Per germline, CDR1 SGHRS and CDR2 YFSETQ. This CDR3 comprises 11 residues. This CDR3 reads CASSAGAEAFF. The CDR3 nucleotides read TGCGCCAGCAGCGCGGGCGCTGAAGCTTTCTTT.

V and J are TRBV11-2 and TRBJ1-2, with TRBD1 matching 7 bases. V was clipped by 1 base and J by 3 bases; unmatched bases: 5. Germline V CDR1 and CDR2: SGHAT, FQNNGV. The CDR3 runs to 15 residues. The DNA for the CDR3 is TGTGCCAGCAGCTTAGTTCTCACAGGGGACTATGGCTACACCTTC. Translated: CASSLVLTGDYGYTF.

This rearrangement joins TRBV5-1 to TRBJ2-3, with D unclear. CDR3 length: 14 amino acids. V was pared by 6 bases and J by 1 base, with 12 bases between. Per the germline V gene, CDR1 is SGHRS and CDR2 is YFSETQ. CDR3 sequence (DNA): TGCGCCAGCATGGGGAACCCGGGCACAGATACGCAGTATTTT. Its protein is CASMGNPGTDTQYF.

The gene calls are TRBV5-6 and TRBJ2-7, with TRBD2 identical over 10 bases. After removal of 1 base from V and 2 bases from J, the junction contained 9 bases not matched to a gene. Germline CDR1 and CDR2: SGHDT and YYEEEE. The CDR3 is 17 residues long. CDR3 DNA sequence: TGTGCCAGCAGCTTGTATAGCGGGGGGCCAGGGGCCTACGAGCAGTACTTC. Protein sequence: CASSLYSGGPGAYEQYF.

The V call is TRBV6-4, the J call TRBJ2-1, with 7 bases lining up with TRBD2. This CDR3 is 16 amino acids long. With 0 bases clipped from V and 4 bases from J, the junction kept 6 bases outside the gene matches. In germline, CDR1 is MRHNA, CDR2 SNTAGT. For the CDR3, the DNA is TGTGCCAGCAGTGACTCGAGGCAGGGAGGGTACAATGAGCAGTTCTTC. Translating gives CASSDSRQGGYNEQFF.

V and J are TRBV4-2 and TRBJ2-7; 9 bases map to TRBD2. Germline CDR1 is LGHNA and CDR2 is YNFKEQ. The junction had 7 bases not matched to a gene; V was cut back by 0 bases and J by 7 bases. The CDR3 loop spans 15 amino acids. CDR3 amino acids: CASSQEAGGSREQYF. In DNA, the CDR3 is TGTGCCAGCAGCCAAGAGGCGGGGGGGTCTCGGGAGCAGTACTTC.

V usage is TRBV18 and J usage is TRBJ2-2; 8 bases map to TRBD1. The CDR3 sequence is 18 residues long. V gave up 4 bases and J gave up 0 bases; unmatched junction bases: 10. From germline, CDR1 is KGHSH and CDR2 LQKENI. The CDR3 sequence is CASSQRQGSLSNTGELFF. CDR3 nucleotide sequence: TGTGCCAGCTCACAACGACAGGGGTCCTTATCGAACACCGGGGAGCTGTTTTTT.

The V call is TRBV7-9, the J call TRBJ1-3; D call uncertain. This CDR3 is 16 amino acids long. V was pared by 2 bases and J by 0 bases, with 11 bases between. CDR1 is SEHNR and CDR2 is FQNEAQ in the germline V gene (reference sequence). The CDR3 DNA is TGTGCCAGCAGCTTACAAACAGCCATCTCTGGAAACACCATATATTTT. It yields the protein CASSLQTAISGNTIYF.

This chain links TRBV5-6 with TRBJ1-1; D perhaps matches TRBD1 (5 bases). V dropped 0 bases and J dropped 5 bases, with 8 bases sitting between them. Germline-derived CDR1 and CDR2 are SGHDT and YYEEEE. This CDR3 region has 13 residues. For the CDR3, the DNA is TGTGCCAGCAGCTTGGGGGAGGGGACTGAAGCTTTCTTT. Translating it yields CASSLGEGTEAFF.

The J gene is TRBJ1-4, the V gene TRBV18, with a tentative D call TRBD1 (5 bases). V was pared by 3 bases and J by 6 bases, with 17 bases between. The CDR3 totals 16 residues. CDR1 and CDR2 (germline): KGHSH, LQKENI. The CDR3 DNA is TGTGCCAGCTCACCTCAGGGCGCCAGAGAGGATGAAAAACTGTTTTTT. Translated, it gives CASSPQGAREDEKLFF.

The chain links TRBV7-2 to TRBJ1-5; unclear D gene. Germline lookup yields CDR1 SGHTA and CDR2 FQGNSA. The CDR3 has 15 residues. Trimming cost V 1 base and J 1 base, with 8 bases left between them. CDR3 DNA sequence: TGTGCCAGCAGCTTAGGAAGATACAGCAATCAGCCCCAGCATTTT. Translating it yields CASSLGRYSNQPQHF.

About this clone itself: A read error may produce the germline difference seen at one junction end. V and J are TRBV11-2 and TRBJ2-1, with TRBD2 identical over 7 bases. Germline CDR1 is SGHAT and CDR2 is FQNNGV. The CDR3 extends over 13 amino acids. CDR3 in amino acids: CASSLERAGEQFF. In DNA form, the CDR3 reads TGTGCCAGCAGCCTAGAGCGAGCGGGGGAGCAGTTCTTC.

The chain joins TRBV4-1 to TRBJ2-1, with 10 bases lining up with TRBD2. Germline CDR1 is MGHRA and CDR2 is YSYEKL. This CDR3 region has 15 residues. The ends lost 10 bases at V and 3 bases at J; junction bases unmatched: 9. The CDR3 loop is CATADQRGGYNEQFF. The CDR3 DNA sequence: TGCGCCACCGCGGATCAGCGGGGGGGCTACAATGAGCAGTTCTTC.

As regards this clone: A far bigger clonotype differs at one base, so this is likely a read error. The same CDR3 is also encoded by other DNA sequences in this sample. The V gene is TRBV11-2, the J gene TRBJ1-4, with D possibly matching TRBD1 (5 bases). Germline values: CDR1 SGHAT, CDR2 FQNNGV. The V and J ends lost 5 bases and 0 bases respectively, with 16 bases between them. This CDR3 has 17 residues. For the CDR3, the DNA is TGTGCCAGCAGCCAAGGGTCGGGGCGGCCAACTAATGAAAAACTGTTTTTT. The encoded protein is CASSQGSGRPTNEKLFF.

The chain is built from TRBV27 and TRBJ2-1; D unresolved. Germline CDR1 is MNHEY and CDR2 is SMNVEV (reference sequence). The V end was cut by 5 bases, the J end by 0 bases, with 11 bases between. The CDR3 sequence is 15 residues long. The CDR3 coding sequence is TGTGCCAGCAGTCCTGACATAAACTCCTACAATGAGCAGTTCTTC. Protein: CASSPDINSYNEQFF.

The chain carries TRBV19 and TRBJ1-2; TRBD1 agrees at 8 bases. The CDR3 sequence is 16 residues long. Germline V CDR1 and CDR2: LNHDA, SQIVND (reference sequence). Trimming took 0 bases from V and 4 from J; bases not matched to a gene: 7. The CDR3 here is CASSIDLRGRGYGYTF. CDR3 sequence (DNA): TGTGCCAGTAGTATAGACCTCAGGGGGCGCGGCTATGGCTACACCTTC.

The V and J genes are TRBV7-2 and TRBJ2-3; no clear D. Per the germline V gene, CDR1 is SGHTA and CDR2 is FQGNSA. Trimming pared 3 bases from V and 2 bases from J, leaving 0 bases between. The CDR3 loop spans 11 amino acids. The CDR3 loop is CASSFTDTQYF. CDR3 DNA: TGTGCCAGCAGCTTCACAGATACGCAGTATTTT.

V gene TRBV6-5 combines with J gene TRBJ2-7; no definite D call. CDR3 size: 15 residues. CDR1 is MNHEY and CDR2 is SVGAGI in the germline V gene. Trimming stripped 2 bases from V and 4 bases from J, with 15 bases between. The CDR3 loop reads CASSYGQEGSYEQYF. In DNA form, the CDR3 reads TGTGCCAGCAGTTACGGTCAGGAAGGATCGTACGAGCAGTACTTC.

The V and J genes are TRBV14 and TRBJ1-2, with D perhaps TRBD1 (5 bases). The V gene's germline CDR1 is SGHDN and CDR2 FVKESK. The ends were cut back, 4 bases at V and 2 bases at J, with 8 bases in the middle. The CDR3 runs 13 residues. The CDR3 DNA is TGTGCCAGCAGCCCACGGGGGAACTATGGCTACACCTTC. Protein product: CASSPRGNYGYTF.

The genes are TRBV30 and TRBJ2-2; possibly TRBD1 for D (8 bases). This CDR3 has 15 residues. Germline CDR1 and CDR2: GTSNPN and SVGIG (reference sequence). V shed 1 base and J shed 6 bases, with 15 bases lying between them. This chain's CDR3 is CAWSGTGRAAGELFF. CDR3 DNA: TGTGCCTGGAGTGGGACAGGGAGGGCGGCCGGGGAGCTGTTTTTT. Combining the CDR3 with reference TRBV30 and TRBJ2-2 gives the whole variable domain SQTIHQWPATLVQPVGSPLSLECTVEGTSNPNLYWYRQAAGRGLQLLFYSVGIGQISSEVPQNLSASRPQDRQFILSSKKLLLSDSGFYLCAWSGTGRAAGELFFGEGSRLTVL.

This clone was recorded only once. The chain uses TRBV6-1 and TRBJ2-7, with 9 bases aligning to TRBD2. Near its end, the DNA agrees better with TRBJ2-5, so the J call may be wrong. Germline V gives CDR1 MNHNS, CDR2 SASEGT. This CDR3 has 15 residues. The CDR3 spells CASSEGLAIQETQYF. The CDR3 DNA sequence: TGTGCCAGCAGTGAGGGACTAGCTATCCAAGAGACCCAGTACTTC.